The sequence of this T cell receptor (beta chain) was determined in a study of blood T cell repertoires in COVID-19 (dated by TCRdb to 2020 to 2021). General notes on the study: The collaborator samples originated in the United States, Italy and Spain and spanned the acute and convalescent phases of COVID-19. The material from the prospective study consisted of cDNA or gDNA derived from T cells, B-cell-depleted T cells, or PBMCs. The dataset comprised deeply sampled blood TCRbeta repertoires from subjects exposed to, actively infected with, or recovered from COVID-19. The repertoires were released in a freely available public database meant as a resource for research on the immune response to SARS-CoV-2. Samples were obtained from the ongoing ImmuneRACE study (first 160 participants) and from 950 to 1,500 subjects provided by 6 global collaborators. The sample metadata nearly always contained a de-identified subject ID, COVID-19 status, age in years and sex. HLA class I and class II types, where available, came from metadata supplied by the sample provider rather than from assay-based typing.

A remark on this clone: Its antigen is currently not known. One base away there is no much larger clone; base qualities are not given.

The research as a whole found: Clinical and demographic metadata were provided uncurated, with the amount varying by source and participant.

V loses 5 bases of germline sequence and J loses 0 bases, and the interval between the two ends is 8 bases. As encoded in the germline V gene, CDR1 is MNHEY while CDR2 is SVGAGI. Its CDR3 holds 15 amino acids, cysteine through phenylalanine. This entry keeps only the CDR3 DNA: 45 bases, framed from base 1. TCRbeta CDR3 regions were amplified from genomic DNA by means of the immunoSEQ Assay, a bias-controlled multiplex PCR. The paper's processing steps were these. The number of nucleated cells in each sample was estimated by amplification of reference gene primers within the assay. To quantify the absolute abundance of each unique TCRbeta CDR3 rearrangement, sequence reads were collapsed and filtered. Productive Simpson clonality was computed per sample as the square root of Simpson's diversity index over productive rearrangements. TCRdb's version of the immuneACCESS table is confined to in-frame rearrangements and falls short of the full clone set. An unresolved V gene accounts for under half of the shortfall where checked; the remainder is of unknown origin. That table is the source of V, J and clone size, and D and trimming were worked out from the DNA. Counted in this sample were about 270,000 clones; around 87% of them appeared once. Clones ranked in the top ten supply over 2% of the sample.

Each collaborating institution followed its own protocols to collect whole blood in K2EDTA tubes. Collaborator samples were shipped for TCRbeta analysis as frozen whole blood, isolated PBMCs, or DNA extracted from either sample type. The TCR comes from a woman aged 45-65 years with acute or convalescent COVID-19. Specimen: peripheral blood. Recombination joined TRBV6-5 with TRBJ2-6; TRBD1 might be the D gene, on 5 matching bases. The CDR3 protein sequence reads: CASSTDISGANVLTF. The DNA sequence is TGTGCCAGCAGTACGGACATCTCTGGGGCCAACGTCCTGACTTTC.